The 3 T cell receptor beta chains presented below share a single source sample, sequenced in a study of blood T cell repertoires in COVID-19. The repertoire was sequenced with immunoSEQ multiplex PCR; TCRdb's copy has only in-frame clones and lacks some. Of about 320,000 clones in the sample, 87% were seen once. Sequenced: PBMCs or T cells enriched from blood (not recorded which). These receptors were collected from a woman younger than 30 who had recovered from COVID-19.

This chain connects TRBV5-1 to TRBJ1-4; TRBD1 matches at 10 bases. Germline V gene lookup returns CDR1 SGHRS and CDR2 YFSETQ. The CDR3 sequence is 13 residues long. With V trimmed by 3 bases and J by 8 bases, 1 base remained unmatched. CDR3 loop: CASSWTGGEKLFF. CDR3 nucleotide sequence: TGCGCCAGCAGCTGGACAGGGGGGGAAAAACTGTTTTTT.

In this sample, this clone turned up a few times. The chain uses TRBV4-3 and TRBJ2-6, with 9 bases identical to TRBD1. Per the germline V gene, CDR1 is LGHNA and CDR2 is YSLEER. V dropped 3 bases and J dropped 2; count of bases not matched to a gene: 2. The CDR3 contains 16 residues. CDR3 nucleotides: TGCGCCAGCAGCCATGGGACAGGGACTGGGGCCAACGTCCTGACTTTC. Its protein is CASSHGTGTGANVLTF.

The rearrangement uses TRBV7-9 and TRBJ2-2, with D possibly TRBD1 on 6 matching bases. This CDR3 comprises 14 residues. The V gene's germline CDR1 is SEHNR and CDR2 FQNEAQ (reference sequence). With 5 bases removed from V and 6 bases from J, the gap between germline ends came to 13 bases. The CDR3 is CASSTGTPPGELFF. As DNA, the CDR3 is TGTGCCAGCAGCACCGGGACACCGCCCGGGGAGCTGTTTTTT.